What follows are 11 T cell receptor beta chains derived from one specimen sequenced in a study of spatial heterogeneity in lung cancer (dated by TCRdb to about 2019). The sample's time point label, in plain terms: sample taken at primary tumor resection. Without any cell sorting, TCR sequencing was performed on whole RNA extracted either from tumor and nontumor lung tissue or from cryopreserved PBMC samples. Library preparation employed 5' RACE. The run used a NextSeq 500. TCRdb reanalyzed the raw reads on its own, using fastp at Q25 for trimming and MiXCR for clone calling, and kept in-frame beta chains. Each record represents a unique CDR3 protein, reported with the most common genes and DNA among its rows. Across this sample there are 50,000 to 65,000 distinct CDR3 sequences, with around 7% seen only once. About 3.1% of the sample is held by the ten biggest clonotypes. This sample comprised PBMCs, obtained at surgery. The receptors originated from a female donor with early-stage non-small cell lung cancer.

The V and J genes are TRBV4-3 and TRBJ1-5, with D possibly being TRBD1 (6 bases). Looked up from germline, CDR1 is LGHNA and CDR2 is YSLEER. The CDR3 has 13 amino acids. Trimming shortened V by 4 bases and J by 7 bases, and 11 bases separated the two germline ends. CDR3 protein: CASSPGQGQPQHF. The CDR3 DNA follows: TGCGCCAGCAGCCCAGGCCAGGGGCAGCCCCAGCATTTT.

The J gene is TRBJ2-1, the V gene TRBV12-3 or TRBV12-4, with TRBD2 as a possible D gene (6 bases). The V end was cut by 5 bases, the J end by 6 bases, with 11 bases between. This CDR3 has 13 amino acids. DNA of the CDR3: TGTGCCAGCAGTCCCGGGACTCGCAATGAGCAGTTCTTC. This gives the protein CASSPGTRNEQFF.

Many counts were recorded for this clonotype. The rearrangement uses TRBV20-1 and TRBJ2-1; unclear D gene. The CDR3 consists of 10 residues. CDR1 is DFQATT and CDR2 is SNEGSKA in the germline V gene (reference sequence). V lost 4 bases to trimming and J lost 7 bases, with 5 bases between them. DNA for the CDR3: TGCAGTGCTATTTATAATGAGCAGTTCTTC. Its translation: CSAIYNEQFF.

This clonotype was seen at least ten times. The chain joins TRBV6-1 to TRBJ2-7; D gene unclear. In germline, CDR1 is MNHNS, CDR2 SASEGT. The CDR3 is 13 amino acids. Trimming stripped 3 bases from V and 3 bases from J, with 9 bases between. The CDR3 spells CASSDGALYEQYF. Here the CDR3 DNA reads TGTGCCAGCAGTGACGGAGCCCTCTACGAGCAGTACTTC.

The chain is built from TRBV9 and TRBJ2-3; D gene unclear. Germline-derived CDR1 and CDR2 are SGDLS and YYNGEE. Trimming took 4 bases from V and 2 from J, leaving 14 bases between them. The CDR3 totals 15 residues. The CDR3 sequence: CASSPLDAPTDTQYF. The CDR3 DNA follows: TGTGCCAGCAGCCCTCTGGATGCTCCCACAGATACGCAGTATTTT.

The chain carries TRBV6-2 or TRBV6-3 and TRBJ1-3; D unresolved. V dropped 2 bases and J dropped 3 bases, with 5 bases sitting between them. Germline V CDR1 and CDR2: MNHEY, SVGEGT. CDR3 size: 13 residues. This chain's CDR3 is CASSYGLGNTIYF. DNA for the CDR3: TGTGCCAGCAGTTACGGCCTTGGAAACACCATATATTTT.

This clonotype was detected ten times or more. Here the CDR3 DNA reads TGTGCCAGCAGCCAAGACGGGGAACCCCAAGAGACCCAGTACTTC. Amino acids: CASSQDGEPQETQYF. The chain recombines TRBV14 with TRBJ2-5, with D possibly being TRBD2 (5 bases). V was trimmed by 0 bases and J by 1 base, leaving 9 bases between them. The CDR3 consists of 15 residues. From germline, CDR1 is SGHDN and CDR2 FVKESK.

This chain links TRBV7-9 with TRBJ2-5, with 7 bases identical to TRBD2. The CDR3 contains 14 residues. In germline, CDR1 is SEHNR, CDR2 FQNEAQ (reference sequence). J lost 1 base, V lost 3 bases, and 2 bases had no gene match. DNA of the CDR3: TGTGCCAGCAGCTTCGGCGGGGGCCAAGAGACCCAGTACTTC. Residues: CASSFGGGQETQYF. Combining the CDR3 with reference TRBV7-9 and TRBJ2-5 gives the whole variable domain DTGVSQNPRHKITKRGQNVTFRCDPISEHNRLYWYRQTLGQGPEFLTYFQNEAQLEKSRLLSDRFSAERPKGSFSTLEIQRTEQGDSAMYLCASSFGGGQETQYFGPGTRLLVL.

This clonotype was picked up many times. Written as DNA, the CDR3 is TGTGCCAGCAGCCGAGTAACAGGGATCGGTGGCTACACCTTC. Encoded protein: CASSRVTGIGGYTF. The chain has TRBV14 and TRBJ1-2; maybe TRBD1 (6 bases). The CDR3 is made up of 14 amino acids. Germline CDR1 reads SGHDN; CDR2 reads FVKESK. V gave up 4 bases and J gave up 7 bases, with 16 bases separating them.

Ten or more counts support this clonotype. The rearrangement uses TRBV30 and TRBJ1-1, with TRBD1 as a possible D gene (5 bases). V lost 4 bases to trimming and J lost 5 bases, with 14 bases between them. CDR1 is GTSNPN, CDR2 SVGIG, per germline (reference sequence). The CDR3 is made up of 13 amino acids. The CDR3 region has the DNA TGTGCCTGGACCCGACAGCACCAAACTGAAGCTTTCTTT. This gives the protein CAWTRQHQTEAFF.

There are many counts of this clonotype. The chain joins TRBV29-1 to TRBJ2-2, with a weak D call TRBD1 (6 bases). From germline, CDR1 is SQVTM and CDR2 ANQGSEA. The CDR3 has 15 residues. Trimming cost V 7 bases and J 4 bases, with 19 bases left between them. The CDR3 DNA reads as TGCAGCGCTTCACAGGGCCCGAGGTCCACCGGGGAGCTGTTTTTT. Its protein product is CSASQGPRSTGELFF.